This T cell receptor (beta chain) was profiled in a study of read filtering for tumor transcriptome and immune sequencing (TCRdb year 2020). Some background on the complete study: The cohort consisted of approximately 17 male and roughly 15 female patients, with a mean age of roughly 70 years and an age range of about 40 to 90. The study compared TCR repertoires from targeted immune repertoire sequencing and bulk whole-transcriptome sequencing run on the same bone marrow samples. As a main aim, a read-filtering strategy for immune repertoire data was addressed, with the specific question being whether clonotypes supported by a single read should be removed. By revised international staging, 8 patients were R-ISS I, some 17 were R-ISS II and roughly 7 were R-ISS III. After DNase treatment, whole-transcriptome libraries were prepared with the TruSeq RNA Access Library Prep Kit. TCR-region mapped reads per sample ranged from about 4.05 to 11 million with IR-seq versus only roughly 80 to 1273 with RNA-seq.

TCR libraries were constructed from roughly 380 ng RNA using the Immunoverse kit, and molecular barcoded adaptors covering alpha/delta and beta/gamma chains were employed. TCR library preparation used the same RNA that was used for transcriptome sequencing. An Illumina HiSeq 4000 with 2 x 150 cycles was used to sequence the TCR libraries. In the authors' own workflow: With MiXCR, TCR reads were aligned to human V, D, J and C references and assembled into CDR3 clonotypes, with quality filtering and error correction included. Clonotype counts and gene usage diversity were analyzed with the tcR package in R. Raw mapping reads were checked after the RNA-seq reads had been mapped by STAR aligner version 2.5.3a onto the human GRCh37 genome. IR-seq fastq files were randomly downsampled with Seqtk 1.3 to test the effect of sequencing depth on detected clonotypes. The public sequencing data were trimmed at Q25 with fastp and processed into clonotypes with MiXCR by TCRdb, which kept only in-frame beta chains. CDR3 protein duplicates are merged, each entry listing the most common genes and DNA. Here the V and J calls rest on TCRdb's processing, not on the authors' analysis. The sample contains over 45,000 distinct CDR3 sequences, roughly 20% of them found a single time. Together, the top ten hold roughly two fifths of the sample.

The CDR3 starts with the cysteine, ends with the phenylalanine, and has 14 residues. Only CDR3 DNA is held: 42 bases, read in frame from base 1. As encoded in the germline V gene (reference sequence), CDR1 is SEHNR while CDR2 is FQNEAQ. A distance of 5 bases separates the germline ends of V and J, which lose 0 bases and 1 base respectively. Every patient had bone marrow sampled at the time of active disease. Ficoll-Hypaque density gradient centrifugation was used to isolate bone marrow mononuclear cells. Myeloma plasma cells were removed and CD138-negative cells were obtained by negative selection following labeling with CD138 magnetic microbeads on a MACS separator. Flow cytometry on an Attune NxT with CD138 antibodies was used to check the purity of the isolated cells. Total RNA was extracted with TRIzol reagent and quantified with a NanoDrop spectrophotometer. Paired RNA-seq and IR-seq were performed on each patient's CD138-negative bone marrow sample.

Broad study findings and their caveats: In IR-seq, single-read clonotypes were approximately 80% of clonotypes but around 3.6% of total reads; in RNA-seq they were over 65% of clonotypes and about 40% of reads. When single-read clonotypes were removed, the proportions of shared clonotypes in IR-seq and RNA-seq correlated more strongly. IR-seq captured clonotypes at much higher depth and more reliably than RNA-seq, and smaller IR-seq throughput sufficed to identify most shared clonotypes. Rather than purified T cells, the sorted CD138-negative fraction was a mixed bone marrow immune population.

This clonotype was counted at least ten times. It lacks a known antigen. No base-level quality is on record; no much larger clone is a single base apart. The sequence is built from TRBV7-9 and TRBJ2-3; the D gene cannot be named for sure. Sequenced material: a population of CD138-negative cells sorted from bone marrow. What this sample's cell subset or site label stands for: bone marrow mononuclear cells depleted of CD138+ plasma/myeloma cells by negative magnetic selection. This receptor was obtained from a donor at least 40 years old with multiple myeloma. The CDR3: CASSLAYGTDTQYF. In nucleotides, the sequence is TGTGCCAGCAGCTTAGCGTACGGCACAGATACGCAGTATTTT.